These 23 T cell receptor beta chains came from one sample sequenced in a study of identical twins. TCRdb itself ran the 5' RACE reads through MiXCR, one entry per CDR3 protein. The sample has 650,000 to 750,000 distinct CDR3 sequences; about 20% are singletons. Separately, the same data were catalogued under a study of T cells expressing NK-cell markers.

The specimen was PBMCs. Source of these receptors: a woman under 30 in good health.

This clonotype was seen a handful of times. V usage is TRBV9 and J usage is TRBJ2-1, with TRBD2 identical over 7 bases. The CDR3 has 14 residues. Germline V lookup: CDR1 SGDLS, CDR2 YYNGEE. The V and J ends lost 4 bases and 12 bases, in that order; junction bases with no gene match: 13. CDR3 nucleotide sequence: TGTGCCAGCAGCTCTAGGGGAAGCGGGGTGGGGCAGTTCTTC. Translating it yields CASSSRGSGVGQFF. Complete variable domain (other parts from reference TRBV9 and TRBJ2-1): DSGVTQTPKHLITATGQRVTLRCSPRSGDLSVYWYQQSLDQGLQFLIQYYNGEERAKGNILERFSAQQFPDLHSELNLSSLELGDSALYFCASSSRGSGVGQFFGPGTRLTVL.

The rearrangement uses TRBV4-2 and TRBJ2-7; 8 bases are shared with TRBD2. The CDR3 sequence is 15 residues long. V dropped 4 bases and J dropped 1; count of bases not matched to a gene: 6. From germline, CDR1 is LGHNA and CDR2 YNFKEQ. CDR3 sequence reads: CASSPSGSLSYEQYF. Here the CDR3 DNA reads TGTGCCAGCAGCCCGAGCGGGAGCCTTTCCTACGAGCAGTACTTC.

A few counts support this clonotype. The chain employs TRBV18 and TRBJ2-1, with a weak D call TRBD2 (6 bases). Trimming took 6 bases from V and 5 from J, leaving 11 bases between them. This CDR3 spans 13 amino acids. In germline, CDR1 is KGHSH, CDR2 LQKENI. CDR3 region: CASSPSANNEQFF. DNA for the CDR3: TGTGCCAGCTCCCCTAGCGCAAACAATGAGCAGTTCTTC.

This clonotype was recorded a few times. The chain links TRBV6-5 to TRBJ2-7; D perhaps matches TRBD1 (6 bases). CDR1 is MNHEY and CDR2 is SVGAGI in the germline V gene. V shed 2 bases and J shed 6 bases, with 11 bases lying between them. The CDR3 loop spans 13 amino acids. The CDR3 reads CASSYVDRLEQYF. The CDR3 bases are TGTGCCAGCAGTTACGTGGACAGACTCGAGCAGTACTTC.

This clonotype was counted many times. V usage is TRBV19 and J usage is TRBJ2-7; D ambiguous. CDR3 length: 12 residues. Trimming took 4 bases from V and 4 from J, leaving 8 bases between them. Germline V CDR1 and CDR2: LNHDA, SQIVND (reference sequence). CDR3 coding DNA: TGTGCCAGTAGTACCGGCAGGTACGAGCAGTACTTC. This codes for CASSTGRYEQYF.

This clonotype was observed a few times. This chain uses TRBV6-5 with TRBJ2-3, with D possibly matching TRBD2 (6 bases). Germline values: CDR1 MNHEY, CDR2 SVGAGI. The CDR3 sequence is 12 residues long. V lost 1 base and J 9 bases, leaving 8 bases between the germline ends. This CDR3 is CASSYYGGTQYF. CDR3 nucleotide sequence: TGTGCCAGCAGTTACTATGGGGGGACGCAGTATTTT.

The chain has TRBV20-1 and TRBJ2-4; D remains ambiguous. CDR1 and CDR2 (germline): DFQATT, SNEGSKA (reference sequence). V was clipped by 6 bases and J by 5 bases, with 23 bases between them. The CDR3 spans 16 residues. The CDR3 DNA reads as TGCAGTGCGCAGAAGGCTCCACGGATACGAGAAAACATTCAGTACTTC. Its translation is CSAQKAPRIRENIQYF.

There are many counts of this clonotype. V and J are TRBV20-1 and TRBJ2-7; the D call may be TRBD1 or TRBD2 (5 bases each). The germline V and J ends were trimmed by 0 bases and 3 bases, with 21 bases remaining between them. The CDR3 has 17 amino acids. Looked up from germline, CDR1 is DFQATT and CDR2 is SNEGSKA (reference sequence). The CDR3 here is CSARDPPGHSGNYEQYF. DNA of the CDR3: TGCAGTGCTAGAGATCCCCCCGGACATTCGGGAAACTACGAGCAGTACTTC.

The chain is built from TRBV20-1 and TRBJ2-3, with no clear D. Trimming took off 0 bases at V and 7 bases at J, with 11 bases between the two ends. CDR1 is DFQATT, CDR2 SNEGSKA, per germline (reference sequence). This CDR3 has 13 residues. CDR3 in DNA: TGCAGTGCTAGAGATGTGGGTTTACATACGCAGTATTTT. Translating it yields CSARDVGLHTQYF.

This clonotype turned up a few times. In nucleotides, the CDR3 is TGTGCCAGCAGCTACTCCAGCGGGAGCGCAGAGACCCAGTACTTC. It is translated as CASSYSSGSAETQYF. V and J are TRBV9 and TRBJ2-5; 8 bases agree with TRBD2. V lost 4 bases, J lost 4 bases, and 9 bases stayed unmatched. CDR3 length: 15 amino acids. Germline CDR1 reads SGDLS; CDR2 reads YYNGEE.

This clonotype occurred a few times. This chain links TRBV7-9 with TRBJ2-2, with D unclear. V was pared by 3 bases and J by 0 bases, with 8 bases between. CDR1 and CDR2 from the germline V gene are SEHNR and FQNEAQ (reference sequence). The CDR3 is 15 amino acids. In nucleotides, the CDR3 is TGTGCCAGCAGCTTCGCACCTACGAACACCGGGGAGCTGTTTTTT. Protein sequence: CASSFAPTNTGELFF.

This clonotype showed up just a few times. The rearrangement joins TRBV18 to TRBJ2-7; TRBD2 aligns across 14 bases. The V and J ends lost 6 bases and 5 bases, in that order; junction bases with no gene match: 12. The CDR3 totals 17 residues. Germline lookup yields CDR1 KGHSH and CDR2 LQKENI. The CDR3 protein is CASSLKTGTSGSHEQYF. CDR3 DNA: TGTGCCAGCTCTCTTAAGACCGGGACTAGCGGGAGCCACGAGCAGTACTTC. Looking up the rest from reference TRBV18 and TRBJ2-7 gives the full variable domain: NAGVMQNPRHLVRRRGQEARLRCSPMKGHSHVYWYRQLPEEGLKFMVYLQKENIIDESGMPKERFSAEFPKEGPSILRIQQVVRGDSAAYFCASSLKTGTSGSHEQYFGPGTRLTVT.

The genes are TRBV20-1 and TRBJ2-1, with D perhaps TRBD1 (6 bases). CDR1 and CDR2 (germline): DFQATT, SNEGSKA (reference sequence). The V end lost 3 bases, the J end lost 1 base, and 22 bases lay between the germline ends. CDR3 length: 18 residues. CDR3 amino acids: CSASGNRATDGSYNEQFF. The CDR3 DNA follows: TGCAGTGCTAGTGGGAACAGGGCCACTGACGGGTCCTACAATGAGCAGTTCTTC.

The sample holds a few counts of this clonotype. The J gene is TRBJ1-6, the V gene TRBV5-1; D not resolved. Trimming pared 0 bases from V and 6 bases from J, leaving 13 bases between. Germline V gives CDR1 SGHRS, CDR2 YFSETQ. The CDR3 extends over 16 amino acids. DNA for the CDR3: TGCGCCAGCAGCTTGGGTTCCGGCAGACTTAATTCACCCCTCCACTTT. Translated, it gives CASSLGSGRLNSPLHF.

V usage is TRBV12-3 or TRBV12-4 and J usage is TRBJ1-5; no clear D. Between the trimmed V and J ends, which lost 3 bases and 6 bases, there was a span of 9 bases. The CDR3 is made up of 13 amino acids. CDR3 DNA sequence: TGTGCCAGCAGTTTTTCGGACGGTCAGCCCCAGCATTTT. Residues: CASSFSDGQPQHF.

The CDR3 nucleotides are TGCAGTGCTAGAGATCATTCATCTTCCTCTGGAAACACCATATATTTT. The encoded protein is CSARDHSSSSGNTIYF. The J gene is TRBJ1-3, the V gene TRBV20-1; D call uncertain. Trimming removed 0 bases at V and 0 bases at J, with 12 bases between. Germline V gene lookup returns CDR1 DFQATT and CDR2 SNEGSKA (reference sequence). The CDR3 is made up of 16 amino acids.

This chain connects TRBV7-9 to TRBJ2-5; perhaps D is TRBD1 or TRBD2 (5 bases each). The germline V gene has CDR1 SEHNR and CDR2 FQNEAQ (reference sequence). The ends were cut back, 5 bases at V and 3 bases at J, with 10 bases in the middle. CDR3 length: 13 amino acids. As DNA, the CDR3 is TGTGCCAGCAGCGCCGGGACGAAAGAGACCCAGTACTTC. It codes for CASSAGTKETQYF.

In DNA, the CDR3 is TGTGCCAGCAGCTCGCGCCGACAGGGAGCCTACAATGAGCAGTTCTTC. Residues: CASSSRRQGAYNEQFF. The genes are TRBV7-6 and TRBJ2-1; 7 bases map to TRBD1. The CDR3 has 16 residues. V lost 4 bases, J lost 2 bases, and 8 bases stayed unmatched. Germline V lookup: CDR1 SGHVS, CDR2 FNYEAQ.

In its sample, this clonotype was seen many times. The gene calls are TRBV29-1 and TRBJ2-3; unclear D gene. This CDR3 has 12 amino acids. Germline values: CDR1 SQVTM, CDR2 ANQGSEA. Trimming shortened V by 4 bases and J by 6 bases, and 11 bases separated the two germline ends. CDR3 coding DNA: TGCAGCGTTGGCCTCGACTCTGATACGCAGTATTTT. Protein sequence: CSVGLDSDTQYF.

The chain joins TRBV30 to TRBJ2-7; D is tentatively TRBD1 or TRBD2 (5 bases each). V lost 8 bases, J lost 1 base, and 15 bases lay in between. Looked up from germline, CDR1 is GTSNPN and CDR2 is SVGIG (reference sequence). The CDR3 is 13 residues long. CDR3 sequence: CAGSRDGSYEQYF. The CDR3 DNA follows: TGTGCCGGATCACGGGACGGTTCCTACGAGCAGTACTTC.

This rearrangement joins TRBV12-3 or TRBV12-4 to TRBJ2-1, with 8 bases fitting TRBD2. This CDR3 region has 14 residues. After removal of 4 bases from V and 10 bases from J, the junction contained 9 bases not matched to a gene. CDR3 nucleotide sequence: TGTGCCAGCAGTTGGACTAGCCAGCGCGCCGAGCAGTTCTTC. Encoded protein: CASSWTSQRAEQFF.

This clonotype was recorded many times. The gene calls are TRBV6-2 or TRBV6-3 and TRBJ2-7, with unresolved D. Trimming took off 6 bases at V and 4 bases at J, with 10 bases between the two ends. CDR1 and CDR2 from the germline V gene are MNHEY and SVGEGT. The CDR3 runs 12 residues. DNA of the CDR3: TGTGCCAGCAGCTACAGCCCTTACGAGCAGTACTTC. Protein sequence: CASSYSPYEQYF.

This chain uses TRBV7-2 with TRBJ2-3; perhaps TRBD2 as D (6 bases). The CDR3 runs to 15 residues. Between the trimmed V and J ends, which lost 7 bases and 0 bases, there was a span of 14 bases. Germline CDR1 is SGHTA and CDR2 is FQGNSA. This CDR3 reads CASTRVAGSTDTQYF. Here the CDR3 DNA reads TGTGCCAGCACCCGGGTCGCGGGGAGCACAGATACGCAGTATTTT.